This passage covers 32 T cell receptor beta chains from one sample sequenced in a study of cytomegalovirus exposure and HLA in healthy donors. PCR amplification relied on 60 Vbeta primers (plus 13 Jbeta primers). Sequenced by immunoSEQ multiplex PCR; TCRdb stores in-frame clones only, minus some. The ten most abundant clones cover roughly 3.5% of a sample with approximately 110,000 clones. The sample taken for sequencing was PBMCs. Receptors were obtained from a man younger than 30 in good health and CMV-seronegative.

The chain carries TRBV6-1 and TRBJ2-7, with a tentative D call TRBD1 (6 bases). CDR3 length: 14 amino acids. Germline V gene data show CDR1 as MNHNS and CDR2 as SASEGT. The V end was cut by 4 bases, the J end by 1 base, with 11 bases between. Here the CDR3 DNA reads TGTGCCAGCAGTGGCAGGGGCCTATCCTACGAGCAGTACTTC. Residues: CASSGRGLSYEQYF.

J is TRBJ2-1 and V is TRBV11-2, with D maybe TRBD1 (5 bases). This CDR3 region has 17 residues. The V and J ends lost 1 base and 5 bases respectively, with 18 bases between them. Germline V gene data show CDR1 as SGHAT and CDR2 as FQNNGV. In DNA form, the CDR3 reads TGTGCCAGCAGCTTAGTAACAGGTGGGGTTAGGGACAATGAGCAGTTCTTC. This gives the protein CASSLVTGGVRDNEQFF. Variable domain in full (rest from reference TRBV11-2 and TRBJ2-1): EAGVAQSPRYKIIEKRQSVAFWCNPISGHATLYWYQQILGQGPKLLIQFQNNGVVDDSQLPKDRFSAERLKGVDSTLKIQPAKLEDSAVYLCASSLVTGGVRDNEQFFGPGTRLTVL.

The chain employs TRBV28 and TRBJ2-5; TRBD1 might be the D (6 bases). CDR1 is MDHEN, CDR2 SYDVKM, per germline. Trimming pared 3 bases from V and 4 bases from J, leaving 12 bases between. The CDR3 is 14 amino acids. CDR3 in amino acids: CASSLQGNGETQYF. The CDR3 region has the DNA TGTGCCAGCAGTTTGCAGGGGAATGGAGAGACCCAGTACTTC.

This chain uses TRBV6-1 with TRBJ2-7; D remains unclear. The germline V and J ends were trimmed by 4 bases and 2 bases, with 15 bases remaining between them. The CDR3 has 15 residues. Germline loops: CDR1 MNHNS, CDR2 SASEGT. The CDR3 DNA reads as TGTGCCAGCAGTGTAGAGTCCGGTGGGCCCTACGAGCAGTACTTC. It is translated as CASSVESGGPYEQYF.

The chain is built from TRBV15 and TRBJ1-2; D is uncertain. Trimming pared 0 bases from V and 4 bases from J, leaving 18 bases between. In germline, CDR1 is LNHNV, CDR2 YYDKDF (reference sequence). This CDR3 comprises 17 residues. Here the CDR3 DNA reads TGTGCCACCAGCAGAGATATTGAGAGGGCAAGGGTCTATGGCTACACCTTC. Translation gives CATSRDIERARVYGYTF. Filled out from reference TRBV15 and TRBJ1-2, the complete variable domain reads DAMVIQNPRYQVTQFGKPVTLSCSQTLNHNVMYWYQQKSSQAPKLLFHYYDKDFNNEADTPDNFQSRRPNTSFCFLDIRSPGLGDTAMYLCATSRDIERARVYGYTFGSGTRLTVV.

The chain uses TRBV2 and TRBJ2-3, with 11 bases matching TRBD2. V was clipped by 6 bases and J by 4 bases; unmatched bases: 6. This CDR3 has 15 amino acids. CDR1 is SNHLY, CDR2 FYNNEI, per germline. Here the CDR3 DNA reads TGTGCCAGCAGAGGAACTAGCGGGAGCGCAGATACGCAGTATTTT. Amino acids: CASRGTSGSADTQYF.

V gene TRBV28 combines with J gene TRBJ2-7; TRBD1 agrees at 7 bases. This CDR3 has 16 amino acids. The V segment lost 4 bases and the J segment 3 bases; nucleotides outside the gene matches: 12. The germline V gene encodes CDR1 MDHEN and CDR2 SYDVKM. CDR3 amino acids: CASSSETRDSSYEQYF. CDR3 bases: TGTGCCAGCAGTTCAGAAACCCGGGACAGTAGCTACGAGCAGTACTTC.

CDR3 region: CASSFSLNTEAFF. Written as DNA, the CDR3 is TGTGCCAGCAGCTTCTCGTTGAACACTGAAGCTTTCTTT. The rearrangement links TRBV7-2 to TRBJ1-1; D remains ambiguous. The V end was cut by 3 bases, the J end by 0 bases, with 5 bases between. Germline V gives CDR1 SGHTA, CDR2 FQGNSA. The CDR3 totals 13 residues.

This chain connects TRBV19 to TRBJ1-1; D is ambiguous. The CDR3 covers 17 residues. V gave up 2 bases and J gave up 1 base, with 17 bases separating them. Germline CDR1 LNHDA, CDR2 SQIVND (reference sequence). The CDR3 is CASSITPLAYQNTEAFF. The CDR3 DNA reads TGTGCCAGTAGTATAACCCCTCTAGCCTATCAGAACACTGAAGCTTTCTTT.

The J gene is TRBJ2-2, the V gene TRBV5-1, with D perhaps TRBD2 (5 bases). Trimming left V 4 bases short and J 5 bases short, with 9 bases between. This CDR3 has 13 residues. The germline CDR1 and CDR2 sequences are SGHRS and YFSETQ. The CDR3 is CASSMPGTGELFF. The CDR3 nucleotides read TGCGCCAGCAGCATGCCGGGGACCGGGGAGCTGTTTTTT. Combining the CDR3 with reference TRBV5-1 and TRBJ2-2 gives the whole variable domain KAGVTQTPRYLIKTRGQQVTLSCSPISGHRSVSWYQQTPGQGLQFLFEYFSETQRNKGNFPGRFSGRQFSNSRSEMNVSTLELGDSALYLCASSMPGTGELFFGEGSRLTVL.

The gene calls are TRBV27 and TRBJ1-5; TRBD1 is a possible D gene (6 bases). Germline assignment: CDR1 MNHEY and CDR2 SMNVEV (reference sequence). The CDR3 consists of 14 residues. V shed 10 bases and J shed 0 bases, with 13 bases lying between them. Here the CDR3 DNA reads TGTGCCACCAGACAGGCGTATAGCAATCAGCCCCAGCATTTT. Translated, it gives CATRQAYSNQPQHF.

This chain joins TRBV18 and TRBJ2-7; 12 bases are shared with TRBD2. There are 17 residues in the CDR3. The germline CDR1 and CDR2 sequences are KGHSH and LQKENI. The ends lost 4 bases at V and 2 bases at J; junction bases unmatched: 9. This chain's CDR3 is CASSLTQLAGGPYEQYF. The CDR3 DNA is TGTGCCAGCTCACTTACTCAACTAGCGGGGGGCCCCTACGAGCAGTACTTC.

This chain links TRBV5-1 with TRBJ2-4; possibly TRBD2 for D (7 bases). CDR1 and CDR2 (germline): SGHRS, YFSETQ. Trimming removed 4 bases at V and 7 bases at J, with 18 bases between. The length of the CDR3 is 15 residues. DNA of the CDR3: TGCGCCAGCAGCCCCCGTCCGGGGGGCCGGAACATTCAGTACTTC. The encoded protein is CASSPRPGGRNIQYF. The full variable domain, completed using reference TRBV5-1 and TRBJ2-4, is KAGVTQTPRYLIKTRGQQVTLSCSPISGHRSVSWYQQTPGQGLQFLFEYFSETQRNKGNFPGRFSGRQFSNSRSEMNVSTLELGDSALYLCASSPRPGGRNIQYFGAGTRLSVL.

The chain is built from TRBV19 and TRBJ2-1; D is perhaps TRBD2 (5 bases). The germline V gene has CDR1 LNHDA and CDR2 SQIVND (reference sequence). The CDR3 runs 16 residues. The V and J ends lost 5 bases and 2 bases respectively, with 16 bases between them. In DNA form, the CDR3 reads TGTGCCAGTAGTCCGGACTTCTTATCTACCTACAATGAGCAGTTCTTC. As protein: CASSPDFLSTYNEQFF.

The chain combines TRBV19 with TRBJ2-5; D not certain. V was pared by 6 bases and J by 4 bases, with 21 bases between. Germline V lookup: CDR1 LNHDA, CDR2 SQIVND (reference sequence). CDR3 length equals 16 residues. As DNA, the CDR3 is TGTGCCAGTAGGGCCCGGGTCGCGAAAAGTGGAGAGACCCAGTACTTC. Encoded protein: CASRARVAKSGETQYF.

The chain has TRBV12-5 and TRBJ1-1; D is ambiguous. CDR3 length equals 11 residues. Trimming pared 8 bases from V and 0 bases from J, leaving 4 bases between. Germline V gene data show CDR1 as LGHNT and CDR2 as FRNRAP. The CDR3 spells CASQMNTEAFF. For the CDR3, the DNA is TGTGCTAGTCAGATGAACACTGAAGCTTTCTTT. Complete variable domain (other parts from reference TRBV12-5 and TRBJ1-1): DARVTQTPRHKVTEMGQEVTMRCQPILGHNTVFWYRQTMMQGLELLAYFRNRAPLDDSGMPKDRFSAEMPDATLATLKIQPSEPRDSAVYFCASQMNTEAFFGQGTRLTVV.

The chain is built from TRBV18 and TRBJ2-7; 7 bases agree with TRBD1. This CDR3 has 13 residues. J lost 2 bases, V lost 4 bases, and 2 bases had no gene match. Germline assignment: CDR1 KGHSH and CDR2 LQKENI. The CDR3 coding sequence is TGTGCCAGCTCACTTGGGACAGCCTACGAGCAGTACTTC. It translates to CASSLGTAYEQYF. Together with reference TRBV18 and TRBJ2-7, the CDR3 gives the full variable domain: NAGVMQNPRHLVRRRGQEARLRCSPMKGHSHVYWYRQLPEEGLKFMVYLQKENIIDESGMPKERFSAEFPKEGPSILRIQQVVRGDSAAYFCASSLGTAYEQYFGPGTRLTVT.

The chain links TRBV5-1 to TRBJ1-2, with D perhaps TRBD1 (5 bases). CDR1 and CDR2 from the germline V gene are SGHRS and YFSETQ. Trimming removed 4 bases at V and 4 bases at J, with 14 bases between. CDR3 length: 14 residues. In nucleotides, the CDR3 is TGCGCCAGCAGCCTCAGGGCGGGGGTCTATGGCTACACCTTC. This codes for CASSLRAGVYGYTF.

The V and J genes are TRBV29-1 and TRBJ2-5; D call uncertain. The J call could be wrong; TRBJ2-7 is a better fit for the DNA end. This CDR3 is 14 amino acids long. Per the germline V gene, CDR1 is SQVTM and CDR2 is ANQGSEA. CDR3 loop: CSVVDALKSYEQYF. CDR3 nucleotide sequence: TGCAGCGTTGTAGACGCCCTCAAGTCCTACGAGCAGTACTTC.

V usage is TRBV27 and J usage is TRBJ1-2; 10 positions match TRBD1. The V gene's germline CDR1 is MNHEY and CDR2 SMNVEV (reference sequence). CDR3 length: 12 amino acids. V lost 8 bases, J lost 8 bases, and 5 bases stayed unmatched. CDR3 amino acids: CASVGQGGGYTF. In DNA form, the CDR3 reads TGTGCCAGCGTAGGACAGGGGGGAGGCTACACCTTC.

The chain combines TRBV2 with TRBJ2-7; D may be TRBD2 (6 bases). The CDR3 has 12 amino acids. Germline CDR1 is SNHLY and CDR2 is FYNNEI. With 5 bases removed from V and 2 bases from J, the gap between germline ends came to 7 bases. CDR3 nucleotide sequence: TGTGCCAGCAGTCTAGCGACCTACGAGCAGTACTTC. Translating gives CASSLATYEQYF. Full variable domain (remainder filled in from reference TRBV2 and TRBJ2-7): EPEVTQTPSHQVTQMGQEVILRCVPISNHLYFYWYRQILGQKVEFLVSFYNNEISEKSEIFDDQFSVERPDGSNFTLKIRSTKLEDSAMYFCASSLATYEQYFGPGTRLTVT.

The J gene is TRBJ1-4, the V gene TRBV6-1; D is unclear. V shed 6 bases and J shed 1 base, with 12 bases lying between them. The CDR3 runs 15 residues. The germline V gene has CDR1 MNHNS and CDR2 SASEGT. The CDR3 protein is CASRAMPLTNEKLFF. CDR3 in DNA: TGTGCCAGCAGGGCCATGCCTTTAACTAATGAAAAACTGTTTTTT.

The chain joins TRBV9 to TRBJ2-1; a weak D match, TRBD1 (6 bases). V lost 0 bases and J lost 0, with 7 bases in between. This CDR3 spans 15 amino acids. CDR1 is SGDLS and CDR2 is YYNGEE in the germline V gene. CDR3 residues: CASSVAGVSYNEQFF. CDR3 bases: TGTGCCAGCAGCGTAGCAGGGGTCTCCTACAATGAGCAGTTCTTC.

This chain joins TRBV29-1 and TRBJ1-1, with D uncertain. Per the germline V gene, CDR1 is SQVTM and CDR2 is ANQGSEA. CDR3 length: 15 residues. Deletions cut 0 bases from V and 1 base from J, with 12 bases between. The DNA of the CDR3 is TGCAGCGTTGAAGAGGAATTGGGAGAGAACACTGAAGCTTTCTTT. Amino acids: CSVEEELGENTEAFF.

The DNA for the CDR3 is TGTGCCAGCAGTTTATCGCGGGGCAACTACGAGCAGTACTTC. Amino acid sequence: CASSLSRGNYEQYF. This chain uses TRBV28 with TRBJ2-7; a possible D gene is TRBD2 (6 bases). This CDR3 has 14 residues. CDR1 and CDR2 from the germline V gene are MDHEN and SYDVKM. Trimming stripped 1 base from V and 3 bases from J, with 10 bases between. The full variable domain, its missing parts supplied by reference TRBV28 and TRBJ2-7, is DVKVTQSSRYLVKRTGEKVFLECVQDMDHENMFWYRQDPGLGLRLIYFSYDVKMKEKGDIPEGYSVSREKKERFSLILESASTNQTSMYLCASSLSRGNYEQYFGPGTRLTVT.

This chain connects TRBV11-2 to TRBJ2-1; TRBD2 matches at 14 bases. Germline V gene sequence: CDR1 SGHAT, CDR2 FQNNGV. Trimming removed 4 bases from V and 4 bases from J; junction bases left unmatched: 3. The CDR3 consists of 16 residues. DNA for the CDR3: TGTGCCAGCAGCTCACGACTAGCGGGAGGGTACAATGAGCAGTTCTTC. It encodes CASSSRLAGGYNEQFF. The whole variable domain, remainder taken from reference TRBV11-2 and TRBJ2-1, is EAGVAQSPRYKIIEKRQSVAFWCNPISGHATLYWYQQILGQGPKLLIQFQNNGVVDDSQLPKDRFSAERLKGVDSTLKIQPAKLEDSAVYLCASSSRLAGGYNEQFFGPGTRLTVL.

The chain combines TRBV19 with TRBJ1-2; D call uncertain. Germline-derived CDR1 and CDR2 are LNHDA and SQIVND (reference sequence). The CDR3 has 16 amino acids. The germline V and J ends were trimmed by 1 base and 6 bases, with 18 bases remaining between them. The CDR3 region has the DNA TGTGCCAGTAGTATAGGGCCGCGCGGCTGGAGCGATGGCTACACCTTC. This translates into CASSIGPRGWSDGYTF.

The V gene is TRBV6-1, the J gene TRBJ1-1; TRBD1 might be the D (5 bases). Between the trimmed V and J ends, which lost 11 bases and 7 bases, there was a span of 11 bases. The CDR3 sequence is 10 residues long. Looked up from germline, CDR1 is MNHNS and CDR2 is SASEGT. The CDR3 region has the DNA TGTGCCGTATGGGGGGGTGAAGCTTTCTTT. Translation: CAVWGGEAFF.

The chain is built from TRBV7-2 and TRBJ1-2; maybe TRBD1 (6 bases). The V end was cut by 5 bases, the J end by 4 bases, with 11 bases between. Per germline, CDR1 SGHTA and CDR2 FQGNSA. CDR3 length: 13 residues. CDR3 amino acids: CASSRGGGYGYTF. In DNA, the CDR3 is TGTGCCAGCAGCCGAGGGGGGGGCTATGGCTACACCTTC.

DNA of the CDR3: TGTGCCAGCAGTGACCTGGGGGGGAAAGGAGGCTACACCTTC. Translation gives CASSDLGGKGGYTF. This chain uses TRBV6-4 with TRBJ1-2; D is possibly TRBD1 (5 bases). The germline V and J ends were trimmed by 2 bases and 8 bases, with 15 bases remaining between them. Germline CDR1 MRHNA, CDR2 SNTAGT. CDR3 length: 14 residues.

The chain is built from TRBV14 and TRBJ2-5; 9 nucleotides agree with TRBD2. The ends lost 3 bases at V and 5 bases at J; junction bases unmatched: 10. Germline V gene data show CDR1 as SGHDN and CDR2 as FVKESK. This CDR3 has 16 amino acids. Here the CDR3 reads CASSQISGSPRETQYF. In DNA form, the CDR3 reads TGTGCCAGCAGCCAGATTAGCGGGAGCCCTCGGGAGACCCAGTACTTC.

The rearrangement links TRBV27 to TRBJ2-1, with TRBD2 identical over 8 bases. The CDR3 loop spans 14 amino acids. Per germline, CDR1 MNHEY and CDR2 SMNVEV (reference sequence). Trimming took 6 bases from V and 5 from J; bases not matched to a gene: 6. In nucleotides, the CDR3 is TGTGCCAGCAGCTACGGGGGGGTAAACAATGAGCAGTTCTTC. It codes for CASSYGGVNNEQFF.